The clone carrying this T cell receptor beta chain turned up a few times. Its antigen is unidentified. The sample belongs to a study of OX40 agonist ivuxolimab in advanced cancers. On the study more broadly: The patients received ivuxolimab by intravenous route every 2 weeks at 0.01 to 10 mg/kg. Partial response was recorded in three patients: one hepatocellular carcinoma and two cutaneous melanoma cases. Study outcomes and limitations: Circulating CD4+ and CD8+ T cells showed clonal expansion by week 6 at 0.1 to 3.0 mg/kg.

Repertoires were generated with immunoSEQ multiplex PCR, while TCRdb's copy carries only in-frame clones and drops some. This sample has tens of thousands of clones, with under 85% found just once. The V gene's germline CDR1 is MNHNS and CDR2 SASEGT. The CDR3 extends over 16 amino acids. The V end was cut by 3 bases, the J end by 2 bases, with 14 bases between. The study sampled blood at baseline, cycle 4 day 1, and cycle 7 day 1. The sample was CD4+ or CD8+ T cells sorted from blood, taken in a trial of the OX40 agonist ivuxolimab. The TCR originated in an adult with an advanced solid tumor such as melanoma, head and neck, liver or kidney cancer. V gene TRBV6-1 combines with J gene TRBJ1-5; a weak D match, TRBD1 (6 bases). CDR3 DNA: TGTGCCAGCAGTGAGAGAGGGGGGGCTGGCAATCAGCCCCAGCATTTT. Translated: CASSERGGAGNQPQHF.